This T cell receptor (beta chain) was sequenced in a study of PD-L1 blockade in urothelial cancer (dated by TCRdb to 2017 to 2019). Regarding the study in general: Therapy was started at some point between 2012 and 2014 for all patients, and atezolizumab 1,200 mg was administered intravenously every 3 weeks. About 85% of the roughly 30 patients were males with bladder-origin urothelial cancer, and 18 of 29 reported a prior smoking history. An ECOG performance status of 0 or 1 was recorded for the patients, and 0 to 3 prior chemotherapy regimens had been received by the patients. Blood samples were analyzed at two time points: 3 weeks after treatment start (second dose) and 6 weeks after treatment start. Blood samples yielded a median of about 150,000 T cells and roughly 83,000 unique TCRs, with median clonality 0.080. The study was an exploratory multi-omic analysis of somatic, immune and clinical correlates of response to PD-L1 blockade with atezolizumab in urothelial cancer. Pretreatment tumor samples, along with matched peripheral blood collected serially before and after atezolizumab treatment, underwent TCR sequencing. Durable clinical benefit meant progression-free survival longer than 6 months, and TCR features were also tested against progression-free and overall survival. In the same patients, whole exome sequencing and RNA sequencing of pretreatment tumors were performed in addition to TCR sequencing. Durable clinical benefit was achieved by nine patients and was not achieved by 20 patients. Under 30 patients had pretreatment blood TCR-seq, some 25 had at least one posttreatment blood collection, and some 25 had tumor TCR-seq. Here is what the overall study found, with its caveats: Because the sample size was small (n ≈ 29) and many exploratory analyses were performed, the results are intended to be hypothesis-generating. Improved progression-free and overall survival was associated with having pretreatment peripheral blood TCR clonality below the median. Patients with durable benefit showed greater expansion of tumor-associated TCR clones in peripheral blood 3 weeks after starting treatment (n ≈ 22, p = 0.022).

With regard to this clone: The target of this receptor is not known. Base qualities are not recorded, but no much larger clone differs from it by a single base.

Synthetic TCR analog templates were spiked into each PCR so that absolute template abundance could be estimated from read counts. TCRbeta CDR3 regions were amplified from genomic DNA with bias-controlled V and J gene primers using the immunoSEQ assay. Sequencing of rearranged TCRbeta segments was done at approximately 20X coverage. The paper's processing steps were these. Sequencing errors were corrected by clustering, and CDR3s were annotated against IMGT so that V, D and J genes could be assigned. Downstream analyses used only productive TCRbeta rearrangements and left out out-of-frame or stop-codon sequences. Clonality was calculated as one minus the Shannon entropy normalized by the log of the number of unique productive sequences. Clones differing between time points or between blood and tumor were identified by Fisher's exact test with Benjamini-Hochberg correction at adjusted p below 0.01. In its TCRdb copy, this immuneACCESS table keeps in-frame sequences only and misses some clones. Where compared with another copy, unresolved V genes explain less than half of these, and the others have no known cause. The DNA was the basis for D and trimming; V, J and clone size are from that table. The sample table records tens of thousands of clones; about four fifths of these occur just once. The ten largest make up 1% to 1.5% of the sample.

The time point label on this specimen signifies: pretreatment peripheral blood. A total of under 30 patients with locally advanced or metastatic urothelial carcinoma, treated at Memorial Sloan Kettering on a trial protocol, made up the cohort. Peripheral blood mononuclear cells were collected pretreatment and during treatment, at between 1 and 8 total time points per patient. The Qiagen DNeasy Blood extraction kit was used to purify genomic DNA from total PBMCs and tumor samples. Collected pretreatment and during treatment, PBMCs were isolated and stored as previously described. Looking up the germline V gene yields CDR1 SNHLY and CDR2 FYNNEI. Spanning cysteine to phenylalanine, the CDR3 consists of 13 amino acids. The entry retains the CDR3 DNA only, 39 bases that are in frame from base 1. For this chain, trimming is 4 bases at the V end and 5 bases at the J end, and the number of junction bases without a gene match is 4.

This receptor chain uses TRBV2 and TRBJ2-7, with 8 central nucleotides matching TRBD1. The input for sequencing was PBMCs, taken around atezolizumab (anti-PD-L1) treatment. This receptor was identified in a man aged 50 to 59 with urothelial cancer. CDR3 protein: CASSGQGAHEQYF. The DNA is as follows: TGTGCCAGCAGTGGCCAGGGGGCCCACGAGCAGTACTTC.